This T cell receptor (beta chain) originates from a study of beta chain features in type 1 diabetes (dated by TCRdb to the late 2010s). About the full investigation: Mean age, gender distribution, total cell number and subset yield did not differ between patients and healthy donors. Across all samples, fewer than 130 million sorted cells were examined, and cell number per subset correlated strongly with RNA yield. In the study, TCRB repertoires of sorted circulating CD4+ T cell subsets from recently diagnosed type 1 diabetes patients were compared with those of matched healthy donors. Regulatory and stem cell-like memory subsets were isolated from only 8 patients and 8 healthy donors, whereas naive and central memory subsets came from all 30 or so donors. Beyond this particular receptor, the publication reports: Because the HLA sub-analyses included only small numbers of individuals, any influence of HLA type on TCRB rearrangement was left unresolved. The naive, central memory and regulatory TCRB repertoires appeared to resemble one another more closely among patients than among healthy donors. PCR may preferentially amplify shorter templates, but because patient and control samples were amplified and corrected together, any resulting skew would affect both groups equally. Because cDNA was sequenced instead of genomic DNA, activated cells with high expression could be over-represented, although the groups did not differ in activation or CD3 levels. In all four CD4+ subsets, TCRB CDR3 length was moderately but significantly shorter in type 1 diabetes patients. At VDJ recombination sites, patients with type 1 diabetes made fewer insertions and deleted more nucleotides, a pattern implying thymic rearrangement abnormalities.

From each donor, a single peripheral blood sample of around 120 mL on average was drawn into heparinised tubes. A BD FACSAria II and a panel including CD45RO, CCR7, CD25, CD127, CD95 and CD27 were used to sort naive, central memory, regulatory and stem cell-like memory CD4+ T cells. All sorted populations exceeded 95% purity. PBMCs were isolated immediately by Lymphoprep density gradient centrifugation and stained directly without culture. Samples were stained and sorted in pairs, with one healthy donor and one patient per experiment, so that batch effects were minimized. The entire isolated RNA was reverse transcribed using the High Capacity cDNA Reverse Transcription Kit, and thus expressed TCRB transcripts were sequenced. Naive, central memory and regulatory T cell samples underwent deep immunoSEQ sequencing, averaging about 3.3 million total reads per sample. Sorted cells were lysed in RLT buffer and RNA was extracted with DNase-treated RNeasy Micro or Mini kits, depending on cell number. To prevent cross-contamination, every cell subset was processed on its own, while patient and healthy donor samples were processed together. TCRB sequences were amplified from cDNA with the immunoSEQ multiplex PCR, producing 87-bp fragments spanning the CDR3 region. The amplicons were sequenced using the Illumina HiSeq platform. Concerning the study's data processing: PCR bias was computationally corrected using synthetic template baselines, reads within Hamming distance 2 were collapsed, and singletons that could not be merged were discarded. Reads were aligned against IMGT to assign V, D and J genes, CDR3 length and insertions or deletions at six rearrangement sites. Within each subset, clonotype counts were normalized to sorted cell number, after which true diversity and Gini coefficients were computed with the tcR R package. Repertoire sharing was quantified using the overlap coefficient calculated on TCRB nucleotide sequences. TCRdb mirrors the immuneACCESS table, restricted to in-frame sequences. Some clones are absent from its copies; in checked studies, under half trace to an unresolved V gene, and the reason for the others is unknown. V and J calls plus clone size are reproduced from that table; the DNA served to infer D and trimming. The table for this sample lists 300,000 to 350,000 clones; around 8.5% of them were counted only once. Of the sample, roughly 1% is held by the ten largest clones.

About this clone itself: Its antigen specificity is not known. Base qualities are missing; no much larger clone stands one base away.

The origin of this receptor is a man under 40 with type 1 diabetes. Sequencing input: central memory CD4+ T cells from blood.

The CDR3: CASASGTSPETQYF. The DNA reads TGCGCCAGCGCTTCCGGGACTAGCCCTGAGACCCAGTACTTC. The chain is made from TRBV5-1 and TRBJ2-5, with 9 junctional bases fitting TRBD2. The CDR3 numbers 14 residues from cysteine through phenylalanine. CDR3 DNA is the only sequence kept; it has 42 bases, read in frame from the first base. V loses 7 bases at its end and J loses 5 bases; junction bases beyond the gene matches: 9. Taken from the germline V gene, the CDR1 and CDR2 loops are SGHRS and YFSETQ.